Following are 17 T cell receptor beta chains from one sample sequenced in a study of blood T cell repertoires in COVID-19. TCRdb's copy holds only in-frame clones and misses some; the assay was immunoSEQ multiplex PCR. Among about 180,000 clones listed, 75% to 90% were seen once. Sequencing input: peripheral blood. Receptors were obtained from a woman aged 55-70 years with acute or convalescent COVID-19.

Judged by abundance, this clone is medium-sized (0.01 to 0.1%). The junction and the germline gene differ at one end; a read error may be behind it. The gene calls are TRBV7-7 and TRBJ2-1, with 10 bases matching TRBD2. CDR3 length: 17 residues. CDR1 is SSHAT and CDR2 is FNYEAQ in the germline V gene (reference sequence). CDR3 sequence (DNA): TGTGCTAGCAGCTCCAATATTGATAGCGGGGGGACAGATGAGCAGTTCTTC. It encodes CASSSNIDSGGTDEQFF.

The chain links TRBV6-5 to TRBJ2-5; D uncertain. Germline CDR1 and CDR2: MNHEY and SVGAGI. Trimming cost V 7 bases and J 5 bases, with 8 bases left between them. The CDR3 has 11 residues. The DNA for the CDR3 is TGTGCCAGCACCTTCAGGGAGACCCAGTACTTC. Its translation is CASTFRETQYF.

This clone was seen only once. V and J are TRBV5-1 and TRBJ2-1; D may be TRBD2 (6 bases). Germline V lookup: CDR1 SGHRS, CDR2 YFSETQ. Trimming shortened V by 2 bases and J by 4 bases, and 10 bases separated the two germline ends. The CDR3 is made up of 14 amino acids. Here the CDR3 reads CASSLPGTYNEQFF. The CDR3 nucleotides read TGCGCCAGCAGCTTACCCGGGACTTACAATGAGCAGTTCTTC.

The V call is TRBV28, the J call TRBJ1-2; tentative D call: TRBD1 (6 bases). Looked up from germline, CDR1 is MDHEN and CDR2 is SYDVKM. Deletions cut 8 bases from V and 10 bases from J, with 11 bases between. The CDR3 runs to 10 residues. The CDR3 loop reads CASLGQYYTF. The DNA of the CDR3 is TGTGCCAGCCTCGGACAGTACTACACCTTC.

This chain links TRBV6-6 with TRBJ2-7; D might be TRBD2 (6 bases). The CDR3 runs 14 residues. Germline V gene data show CDR1 as MNHNY and CDR2 as SVGAGI (reference sequence). Trimming left V 2 bases short and J 2 bases short, with 10 bases between. As DNA, the CDR3 is TGTGCCAGCAGTTACGTTTCGGGGGCCTACGAGCAGTACTTC. The encoded protein is CASSYVSGAYEQYF.

The rearrangement uses TRBV5-4 and TRBJ2-1; 9 nucleotides agree with TRBD1. Germline-derived CDR1 and CDR2 are SGHNT and YYREEE (reference sequence). The CDR3 has 15 residues. With 2 bases clipped from V and 3 bases from J, the junction kept 3 bases outside the gene matches. CDR3 bases: TGTGCCAGCAGCTTTTCGACAGGGGGCTACAATGAGCAGTTCTTC. It specifies CASSFSTGGYNEQFF.

This chain links TRBV5-4 with TRBJ2-1; 10 bases agree with TRBD2. V was clipped by 2 bases and J by 4 bases; unmatched bases: 6. CDR1 is SGHNT, CDR2 YYREEE, per germline (reference sequence). The CDR3 runs 16 residues. The CDR3 is CASSFGGSGRYNEQFF. The CDR3 DNA reads TGTGCCAGCAGCTTTGGTGGTAGCGGGAGGTACAATGAGCAGTTCTTC.

This clone was observed a handful of times. The J gene is TRBJ1-2, the V gene TRBV15, with TRBD1 matching over 7 bases. The length of the CDR3 is 15 residues. V gave up 6 bases and J gave up 3 bases; unmatched junction bases: 10. Germline loops: CDR1 LNHNV, CDR2 YYDKDF (reference sequence). The CDR3 reads CATRPEGQVYYGYTF. CDR3 coding DNA: TGTGCCACCAGGCCGGAAGGACAGGTCTACTATGGCTACACCTTC.

V gene TRBV2 combines with J gene TRBJ1-6; 10 bases line up with TRBD1. The CDR3 totals 15 residues. V was clipped by 9 bases and J by 3 bases; unmatched bases: 5. CDR1 SNHLY and CDR2 FYNNEI come from the germline V gene. The DNA for the CDR3 is TGTGCCAGGAGGACAGGGGGAGGCTATAATTCACCCCTCCACTTT. It specifies CARRTGGGYNSPLHF.

V is TRBV5-1 and J is TRBJ2-3, with 7 bases aligning to TRBD1. Per germline, CDR1 SGHRS and CDR2 YFSETQ. V lost 4 bases, J lost 1 base, and 12 bases stayed unmatched. This CDR3 is 17 amino acids long. DNA of the CDR3: TGCGCCAGCAGCCTAGGGACAGCCTTGTTACGCACAGATACGCAGTATTTT. Translation: CASSLGTALLRTDTQYF. The full variable domain, with the rest looked up from reference TRBV5-1 and TRBJ2-3, is KAGVTQTPRYLIKTRGQQVTLSCSPISGHRSVSWYQQTPGQGLQFLFEYFSETQRNKGNFPGRFSGRQFSNSRSEMNVSTLELGDSALYLCASSLGTALLRTDTQYFGPGTRLTVL.

The chain couples TRBV6-1 to TRBJ2-3, with D possibly matching TRBD2 (5 bases). Trimming took 3 bases from V and 5 from J, leaving 18 bases between them. Looked up from germline, CDR1 is MNHNS and CDR2 is SASEGT. CDR3 length: 16 residues. CDR3 nucleotide sequence: TGTGCCAGCAGTGATAATTCCCTGCTAGCTGGAGATACGCAGTATTTT. It codes for CASSDNSLLAGDTQYF.

This clone was seen only once. The chain combines TRBV7-2 with TRBJ1-6, with D maybe TRBD1 (6 bases). The V end was cut by 5 bases, the J end by 7 bases, with 12 bases between. Germline V gene data show CDR1 as SGHTA and CDR2 as FQGNSA. The CDR3 runs 14 residues. The DNA of the CDR3 is TGTGCCAGCAGCGTCGGACAGATAAATTCACCCCTCCACTTT. Protein: CASSVGQINSPLHF.

In nucleotides, the CDR3 is TGTGCCAGCAGCAACGGACAGGGGGCGGTCTATGGCTACACCTTC. Translated: CASSNGQGAVYGYTF. V and J are TRBV5-8 and TRBJ1-2; 11 nucleotides match TRBD1. Germline CDR1 is SGHTS and CDR2 is YDEGEE. The CDR3 contains 15 residues. Unmatched junction bases numbered 6, after V lost 4 bases and J lost 4 bases.

V gene TRBV10-3 combines with J gene TRBJ2-2, with 9 bases fitting TRBD2. Per germline, CDR1 ENHRY and CDR2 SYGVKD. Germline trimming cut 6 bases from V and 9 bases from J; bases unmatched to any gene: 14. The CDR3 has 16 amino acids. The CDR3 loop is CAISETTSAGGRELFF. CDR3 DNA sequence: TGTGCCATCAGCGAAACAACATCGGCGGGGGGGCGGGAGCTGTTTTTT.

This clone was detected only once. The chain carries TRBV5-1 and TRBJ1-3, with D uncertain. This CDR3 contains 16 residues. Trimming took 3 bases from V and 0 from J, leaving 13 bases between them. Germline V gene sequence: CDR1 SGHRS, CDR2 YFSETQ. CDR3: CASSSTTENSGNTIYF. In DNA form, the CDR3 reads TGCGCCAGCAGCTCTACTACTGAGAACTCTGGAAACACCATATATTTT.

The chain employs TRBV7-2 and TRBJ1-6; 8 bases fit TRBD1. CDR3 length: 16 amino acids. From germline, CDR1 is SGHTA and CDR2 FQGNSA. V was pared by 5 bases and J by 9 bases, with 12 bases of the junction left unmatched. CDR3 protein: CASSPRQGPSISPLHF. CDR3 nucleotides: TGTGCCAGCAGCCCCCGACAGGGGCCTAGCATTTCACCCCTCCACTTT. The variable domain in full, with the rest retrieved from reference TRBV7-2 and TRBJ1-6, is GAGVSQSPSNKVTEKGKDVELRCDPISGHTALYWYRQSLGQGLEFLIYFQGNSAPDKSGLPSDRFSAERTGGSVSTLTIQRTQQEDSAVYLCASSPRQGPSISPLHFGNGTRLTVT.

The chain has TRBV12-3 or TRBV12-4 and TRBJ1-1; D is undetermined. The ends were cut back, 3 bases at V and 2 bases at J, with 7 bases in the middle. CDR3 length: 13 amino acids. The CDR3, as DNA: TGTGCCAGCAGTTTCATGAGAAACACTGAAGCTTTCTTT. It specifies CASSFMRNTEAFF.